Only one count was recorded for the clone carrying this TCR beta chain. Its antigen remains unknown. The source of the sample is a study of T cell responses to AZD1222 COVID-19 vaccine. The CDR3 spans 16 residues. V gave up 5 bases and J gave up 8 bases; unmatched junction bases: 7. The germline V gene encodes CDR1 MDHEN and CDR2 SYDVKM. Whole-study findings and limits: Across the whole spike, CD4 TCRs peaked at regions 160-218 and 743-854.

Using immunoSEQ multiplex PCR, the repertoire was profiled, and TCRdb retains in-frame clones only, with some absent. The sample records fewer than 90,000 clones, about 82% being singletons. Sequenced material: peripheral blood, taken 28 days after the second AZD1222 dose. The sequence came from an adult who received the AZD1222 COVID-19 vaccine. The chain couples TRBV28 to TRBJ2-1; 15 nucleotides match TRBD2. As DNA, the CDR3 is TGTGCCAGCAGTAGTTCCGGGACTAGCGGGAGGCATGAGCAGTTCTTC. Translation: CASSSSGTSGRHEQFF.